This T cell receptor (beta chain) was identified during a study of blood T cell repertoires in COVID-19. Study overall: The United States, Italy and Spain were the sources of the acute and convalescent COVID-19 samples. T cells, B-cell-depleted T cells, or PBMCs supplied cDNA or gDNA.

As processed by the authors: Amplification of reference gene primers was used by the study to estimate nucleated cell counts. Clones were sequenced by immunoSEQ multiplex PCR, and TCRdb holds only the in-frame ones, with some missing. That table supplies the V and J calls and clone size; D and trimming were determined from the DNA. The profile covers 95,000 to 110,000 clones, with approximately 88% appearing a single time and roughly 4.6% taken by the ten largest. This CDR3 contains 16 residues. CDR1 is SGDLS, CDR2 YYNGEE, per germline. V lost 2 bases and J 5 bases, leaving 19 bases between the germline ends.

The chain couples TRBV9 to TRBJ1-1, with a possible D match to TRBD1 (5 bases). The origin of this receptor is a man in his forties or fifties with active or convalescent COVID-19. The sample comprised peripheral blood. The CDR3 here is CASSVNSGQGGTEAFF. The CDR3 coding sequence is TGTGCCAGCAGCGTTAATTCGGGGCAGGGAGGGACTGAAGCTTTCTTT.